This paragraph covers one T cell receptor (beta chain) sequence. TCRdb reprocessed the 5' RACE reads via MiXCR and lists one record per CDR3 protein. The sample yields roughly 90,000 distinct CDR3 sequences, roughly 13% seen once. This sample is drawn from a study of early T cells in non-severe SARS-CoV-2 infection. V lost 0 bases to trimming and J lost 1 base; unmatched junction nucleotides: 9. Germline V gene sequence: CDR1 MNHEY, CDR2 SVGAGI. The CDR3 is 18 residues long. J is TRBJ2-3 and V is TRBV6-5, with 8 bases that match TRBD2. The receptor comes from an adult who was a healthcare worker with PCR-confirmed SARS-CoV-2 infection or an uninfected control (not recorded which). Sequencing was performed on whole blood. The CDR3 sequence is CASSYSGPTGGGTDTQYF. The CDR3 DNA reads TGTGCCAGCAGTTACTCGGGACCGACGGGGGGGGGCACAGATACGCAGTATTTT.